The present T cell receptor (beta chain) was sequenced within a study of T cells after yellow fever vaccination. At the level of the study: Fractions of low cell number were prepared using SMART-Seq v4 Ultra Low Input.

This clonotype occurred a few times. Its matching antigen is unknown. Universal primer sites and UMIs were introduced during 5'RACE template-switching synthesis of TCR cDNA. TCRdb itself ran the 5' RACE reads through MiXCR, one entry per CDR3 protein. The sample yields a few hundred thousand distinct CDR3 sequences, roughly an eighth seen once. The CDR3 has 14 residues. Deletions cut 2 bases from V and 9 bases from J, with 16 bases between. Germline assignment: CDR1 MNHNY and CDR2 SVGAGI (reference sequence). Study-wide results and caveats: Few clonotypes appeared in both CD4 and CD8 compartments.

This chain links TRBV6-6 with TRBJ2-5, with a weak D call TRBD2 (6 bases). The sequence came from a man younger than 35 who received the YFV17D yellow fever vaccine. Sample: CD4+ T cells sorted from PBMCs, taken 15 days after the yellow fever booster vaccination. The CDR3 nucleotides are TGTGCCAGCAGTTACGCCGGGACTTCGGGCGCCCAGTACTTC. Its protein is CASSYAGTSGAQYF.